These 3 T cell receptor beta chains share one sample of origin, sequenced in a study of blood T cell repertoires in COVID-19. Generated by immunoSEQ multiplex PCR, the TCRdb table keeps only in-frame clones and is missing some. This table holds hundreds of thousands of clones, 75% to 90% found once. The sequenced sample was peripheral blood. The receptors here all came from a woman in her 30s who had recovered from COVID-19.

The chain recombines TRBV5-6 with TRBJ1-2, with D maybe TRBD1 (6 bases). Trimming removed 1 base at V and 6 bases at J, with 13 bases between. CDR3 length equals 14 residues. CDR1 and CDR2 (germline): SGHDT, YYEEEE. For the CDR3, the DNA is TGTGCCAGCAGCTTGTTTCAGGGGCCTGATGGCTACACCTTC. Translation: CASSLFQGPDGYTF.

V gene TRBV3-1 (or the pseudogene TRBV3-2) combines with J gene TRBJ1-4, with a tentative D call TRBD1 (5 bases). Between the trimmed V and J ends, which lost 3 bases and 6 bases, there was a span of 20 bases. CDR1 LGHDT and CDR2 YNNKEL come from the germline V gene (reference sequence). The CDR3 has 17 residues. CDR3 bases: TGTGCCAGCAGCCACACCAGAATGGGTCAGGGCTATGAAAAACTGTTTTTT. Protein sequence: CASSHTRMGQGYEKLFF.

Remarks on this clone: Other DNA sequences in the sample encode the same CDR3. The chain is built from TRBV27 and TRBJ2-7, with D perhaps TRBD1 (6 bases). CDR3 size: 13 residues. V was shortened by 0 bases and J by 4 bases, with 7 bases between the two germline ends. Germline-derived CDR1 and CDR2 are MNHEY and SMNVEV (reference sequence). The CDR3 loop reads CASSLSRGYEQYF. CDR3 in DNA: TGTGCCAGCAGTTTATCTAGGGGGTACGAGCAGTACTTC.